This T cell receptor beta chain was identified in a study of T cell responses to AZD1222 COVID-19 vaccine. Background on the study: Second doses at about 4 or about 12 weeks were pooled.

Sequenced by immunoSEQ multiplex PCR; TCRdb stores in-frame clones only, minus some. This table has about 53,000 clones, around 85% appearing once. The CDR3 length is 15 residues. The V and J ends lost 3 bases and 4 bases respectively, with 15 bases between them. Germline V lookup: CDR1 ENHRY, CDR2 SYGVKD. The chain is built from TRBV10-3 and TRBJ1-1; D remains unclear. This receptor was identified in an adult in good health. The source material was peripheral blood, sampled on day 0 of AZD1222 vaccination. In nucleotides, the CDR3 is TGTGCCATCAGTGAAGATGCAGCAAAAACCACTGAAGCTTTCTTT. Amino acid sequence: CAISEDAAKTTEAFF.